This paragraph covers one TCR beta chain sequence. Profiled with immunoSEQ multiplex PCR; TCRdb holds only in-frame clones, not every one. The table shows approximately 240,000 clones, with roughly 80% occurring only once. The data originate from a study of blood T cell repertoires in COVID-19. Germline V gene lookup returns CDR1 WSHSY and CDR2 SAAADI. This CDR3 has 17 residues. Trimming took off 2 bases at V and 4 bases at J, with 18 bases between the two ends. The sample was peripheral blood. The source of this sequence is a woman aged 80 or over with active or convalescent COVID-19. The V and J genes are TRBV10-2 and TRBJ1-5; the D gene is possibly TRBD1 (5 bases). The CDR3 DNA follows: TGCGCCAGCAGTGAGGGTCGGGGGGGTAGATTAAATCAGCCCCAGCATTTT. Translated: CASSEGRGGRLNQPQHF.